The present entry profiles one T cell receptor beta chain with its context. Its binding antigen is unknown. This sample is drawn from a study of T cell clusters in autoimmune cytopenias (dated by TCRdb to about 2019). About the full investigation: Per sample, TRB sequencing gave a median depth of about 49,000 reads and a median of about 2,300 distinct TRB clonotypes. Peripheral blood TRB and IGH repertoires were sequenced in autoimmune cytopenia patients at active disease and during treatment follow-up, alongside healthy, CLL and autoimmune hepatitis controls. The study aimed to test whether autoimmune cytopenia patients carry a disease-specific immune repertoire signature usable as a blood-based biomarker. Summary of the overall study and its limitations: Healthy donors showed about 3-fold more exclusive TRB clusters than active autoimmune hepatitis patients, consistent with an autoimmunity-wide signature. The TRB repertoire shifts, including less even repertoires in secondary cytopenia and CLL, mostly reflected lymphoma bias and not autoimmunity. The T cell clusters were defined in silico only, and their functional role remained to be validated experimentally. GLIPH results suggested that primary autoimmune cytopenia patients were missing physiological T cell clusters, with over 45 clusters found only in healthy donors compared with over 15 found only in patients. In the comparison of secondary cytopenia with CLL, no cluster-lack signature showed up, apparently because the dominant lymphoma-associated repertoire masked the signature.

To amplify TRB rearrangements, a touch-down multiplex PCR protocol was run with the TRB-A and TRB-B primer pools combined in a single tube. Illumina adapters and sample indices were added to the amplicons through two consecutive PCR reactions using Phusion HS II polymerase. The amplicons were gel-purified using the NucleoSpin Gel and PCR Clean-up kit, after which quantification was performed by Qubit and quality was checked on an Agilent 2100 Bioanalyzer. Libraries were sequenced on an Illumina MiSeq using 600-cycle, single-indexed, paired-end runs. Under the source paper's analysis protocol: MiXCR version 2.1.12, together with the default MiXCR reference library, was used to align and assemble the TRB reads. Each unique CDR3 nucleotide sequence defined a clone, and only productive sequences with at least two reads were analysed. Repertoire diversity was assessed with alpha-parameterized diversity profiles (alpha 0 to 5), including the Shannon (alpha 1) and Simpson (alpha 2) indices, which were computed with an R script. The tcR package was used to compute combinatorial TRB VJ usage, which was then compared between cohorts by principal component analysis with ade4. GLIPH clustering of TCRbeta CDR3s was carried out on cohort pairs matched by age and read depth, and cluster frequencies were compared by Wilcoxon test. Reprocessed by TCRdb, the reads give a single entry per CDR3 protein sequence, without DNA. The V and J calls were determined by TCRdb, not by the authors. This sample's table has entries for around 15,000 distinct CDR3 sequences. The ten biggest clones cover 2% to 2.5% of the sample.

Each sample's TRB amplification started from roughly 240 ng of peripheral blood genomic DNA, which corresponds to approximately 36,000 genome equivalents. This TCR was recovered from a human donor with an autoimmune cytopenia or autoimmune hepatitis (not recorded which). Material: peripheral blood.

The CDR3 reads CASLDRGRSNEQFF. This chain joins TRBV27 to TRBJ2-1; the TCRdb D gene call, TRBD1, has no DNA to confirm it. The CDR3 holds 14 amino acids from the cysteine to the phenylalanine. The DNA is not on file. Taken from the germline V gene (reference sequence), the CDR1 and CDR2 loops are MNHEY and SMNVEV.